This T cell receptor beta chain was captured by sequencing in a study of multiple sclerosis patients with progressive multifocal leukoencephalopathy. Whole-study findings and limits: In most PML patients, TRB repertoires appeared less diverse by entropy.

Each PCR contained spiked synthetic TR CDR3 controls spanning every V-J pairing. The table came from immunoSEQ multiplex PCR; TCRdb's copy has only in-frame clones and leaves some out. In the table there are 31,000 or so clones, about nine tenths of which are singletons. On this clone itself: Its target is unknown.

Documented time point: time of PML onset. All patients had prior interferon beta, and all PML patients were female. At PML onset, T3 blood samples were taken. Trimming stripped 8 bases from V and 5 bases from J, with 13 bases between. Germline V gene lookup returns CDR1 SEHNR and CDR2 FQNEAQ (reference sequence). CDR3 length: 12 residues. The sequences come from PBMCs, collected from a patient treated with natalizumab. V is TRBV7-9 and J is TRBJ2-7; D is perhaps TRBD1 (6 bases). This TCR derives from a woman between 40 and 50 years old with progressive multifocal leukoencephalopathy. The CDR3 loop is CASRTAANEQYF. CDR3 DNA: TGTGCCAGCCGGACAGCGGCCAACGAGCAGTACTTC.